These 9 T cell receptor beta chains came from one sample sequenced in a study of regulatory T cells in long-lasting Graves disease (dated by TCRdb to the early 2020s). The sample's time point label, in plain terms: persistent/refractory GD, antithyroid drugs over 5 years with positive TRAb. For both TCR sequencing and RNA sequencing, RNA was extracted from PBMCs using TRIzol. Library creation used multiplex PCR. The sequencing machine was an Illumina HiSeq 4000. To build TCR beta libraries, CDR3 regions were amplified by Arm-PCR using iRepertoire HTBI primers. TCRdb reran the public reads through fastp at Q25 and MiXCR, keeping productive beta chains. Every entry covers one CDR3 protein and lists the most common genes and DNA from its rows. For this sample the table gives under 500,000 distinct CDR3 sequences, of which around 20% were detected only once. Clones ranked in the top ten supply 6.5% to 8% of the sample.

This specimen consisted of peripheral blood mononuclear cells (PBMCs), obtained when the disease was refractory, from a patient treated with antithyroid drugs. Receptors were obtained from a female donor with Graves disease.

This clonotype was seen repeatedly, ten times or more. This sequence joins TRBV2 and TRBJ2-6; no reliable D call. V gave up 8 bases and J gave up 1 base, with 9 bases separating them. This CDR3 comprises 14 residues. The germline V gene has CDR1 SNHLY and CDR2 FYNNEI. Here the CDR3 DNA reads TGTGCCAGCTTGATAACGTCTGGGGCCAACGTCCTGACTTTC. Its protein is CASLITSGANVLTF.

The CDR3 here is CASGRDSSYEQYF. In DNA form, the CDR3 reads TGTGCCAGCGGTCGGGACAGCTCCTACGAGCAGTACTTC. The J gene is TRBJ2-7, the V gene TRBV2, with 7 bases fitting TRBD1. The CDR3 contains 13 residues. Germline CDR1 is SNHLY and CDR2 is FYNNEI. V shed 8 bases, J shed 0 bases, and the junction held 4 bases outside the gene matches.

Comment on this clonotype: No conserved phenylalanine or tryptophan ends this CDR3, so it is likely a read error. The DNA for the CDR3 is TGTGCCAGCAGTTTAGGGGGTTATGGCTACACCGTC. It translates to CASSLGGYGYTV. J is TRBJ1-2 and V is TRBV28; D is possibly TRBD1 (5 bases). The germline V gene has CDR1 MDHEN and CDR2 SYDVKM. The ends were cut back, 2 bases at V and 5 bases at J, with 6 bases in the middle. This CDR3 has 12 residues.

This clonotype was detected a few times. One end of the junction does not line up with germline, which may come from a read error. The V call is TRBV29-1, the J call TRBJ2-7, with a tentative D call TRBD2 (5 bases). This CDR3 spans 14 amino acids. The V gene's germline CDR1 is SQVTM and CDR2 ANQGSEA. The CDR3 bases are TGCAGCGTTCAATCCGGGATACTCCCCTACGAGCAGTGCTTC. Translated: CSVQSGILPYEQCF.

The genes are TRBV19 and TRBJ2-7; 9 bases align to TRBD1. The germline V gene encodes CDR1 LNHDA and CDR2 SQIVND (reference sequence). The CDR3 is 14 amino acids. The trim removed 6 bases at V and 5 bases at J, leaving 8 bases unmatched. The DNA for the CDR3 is TGTGCCAGTAGCGATCCGGGACAGGGTAACGAGCAGTACTTC. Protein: CASSDPGQGNEQYF.

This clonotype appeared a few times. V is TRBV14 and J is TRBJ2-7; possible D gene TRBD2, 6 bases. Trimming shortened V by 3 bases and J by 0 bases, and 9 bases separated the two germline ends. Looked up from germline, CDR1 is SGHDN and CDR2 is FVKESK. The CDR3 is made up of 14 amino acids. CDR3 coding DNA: TGTGCCAGCAGCCAGTTAGCGGTCTCCTACGAGCAGTACTTC. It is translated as CASSQLAVSYEQYF.

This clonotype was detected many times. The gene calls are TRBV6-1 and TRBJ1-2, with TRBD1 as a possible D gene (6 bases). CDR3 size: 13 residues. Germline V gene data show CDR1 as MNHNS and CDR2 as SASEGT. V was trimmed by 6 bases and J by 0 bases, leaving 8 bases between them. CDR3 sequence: CASRDSTNYGYTF. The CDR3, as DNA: TGTGCCAGCAGGGACAGTACTAACTATGGCTACACCTTC.

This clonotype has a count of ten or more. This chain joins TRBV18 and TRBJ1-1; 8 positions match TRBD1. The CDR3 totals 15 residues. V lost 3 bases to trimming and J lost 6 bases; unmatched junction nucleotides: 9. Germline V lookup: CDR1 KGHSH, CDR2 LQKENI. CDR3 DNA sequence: TGTGCCAGCTCACCGCAGGGGGCGCATTACCCTGAAGCTTTCTTT. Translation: CASSPQGAHYPEAFF.

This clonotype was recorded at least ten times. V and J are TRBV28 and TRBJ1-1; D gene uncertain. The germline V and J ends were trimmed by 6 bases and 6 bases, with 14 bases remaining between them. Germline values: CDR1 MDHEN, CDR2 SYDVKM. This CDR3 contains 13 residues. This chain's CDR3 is CASRHRPDPEAFF. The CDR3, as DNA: TGTGCCAGCAGACATCGACCAGATCCTGAAGCTTTCTTT.